The rows below give T cell receptor beta chains drawn from one sample of a study of PD-1 blockade in mismatch repair-deficient tumors. Using immunoSEQ multiplex PCR, the repertoire was profiled, and TCRdb retains in-frame clones only, with some absent. In the table there are some 120,000 clones, about nine tenths of which are singletons. Sequencing was performed on peripheral blood, taken roughly 67 weeks after starting pembrolizumab. The receptors shown here come from an adult with mismatch repair-deficient cancer. Both conserved end residues are part of each CDR3. The order of the fields is J gene, V gene, CDR3 protein.

j_gene: TRBJ2-7; v_gene: TRBV28; CDR3aa: CASSLRPRTGSSYEQYF
j_gene: TRBJ2-5; v_gene: TRBV18; CDR3aa: CASSPPGGETQYF
j_gene: TRBJ2-1; v_gene: TRBV7-9; CDR3aa: CASSLPGGLEQFF
j_gene: TRBJ2-7; v_gene: TRBV5-4; CDR3aa: CASSLGGTKGYVYF
j_gene: TRBJ2-7; v_gene: TRBV11-2; CDR3aa: CASRLGVPYEQYF
j_gene: TRBJ2-2; v_gene: TRBV13; CDR3aa: CASSGPSGHSTGELFF
j_gene: TRBJ2-3; v_gene: TRBV7-3; CDR3aa: CASSSTPGDTQYF
j_gene: TRBJ2-3; v_gene: TRBV19; CDR3aa: CASSGSGHPSTDTQYF
j_gene: TRBJ1-2; v_gene: TRBV28; CDR3aa: CASSLGGTEYGYTF
j_gene: TRBJ2-2; v_gene: TRBV5-6; CDR3aa: CASSWWGLAGNTGELFF
j_gene: TRBJ1-5; v_gene: TRBV7-2; CDR3aa: CASSPQGPRSNQPQHF
j_gene: TRBJ2-3; v_gene: TRBV27; CDR3aa: CASGAGYGTDTQYF
j_gene: TRBJ2-7; v_gene: TRBV28; CDR3aa: CASKLDRSSYEQYF
j_gene: TRBJ2-2; v_gene: TRBV19; CDR3aa: CASSIGPVTGELFF
j_gene: TRBJ2-1; v_gene: TRBV7-9; CDR3aa: CASSSKKLAGVSDEQFF
j_gene: TRBJ2-7; v_gene: TRBV4-1; CDR3aa: CASSRAGSSSYKQYF
j_gene: TRBJ2-7; v_gene: TRBV19; CDR3aa: CASSATITSSYEQYF
j_gene: TRBJ2-7; v_gene: TRBV5-5; CDR3aa: CASSTSGGSYEQYF
j_gene: TRBJ2-7; v_gene: TRBV4-3; CDR3aa: CASSPGQGWEQYF
j_gene: TRBJ1-1; v_gene: TRBV4-1; CDR3aa: CASSQEGLIMNTEAFF
j_gene: TRBJ1-1; v_gene: TRBV27; CDR3aa: CASSFQVNTEAFF
j_gene: TRBJ2-5; v_gene: TRBV27; CDR3aa: CASSTGSFPQETQYF
j_gene: TRBJ2-7; v_gene: TRBV27; CDR3aa: CASSSYGLAGETYEQYF
j_gene: TRBJ1-1; v_gene: TRBV11-2; CDR3aa: CASSLNPGGPVEAFF
j_gene: TRBJ1-1; v_gene: TRBV4-3; CDR3aa: CASSQAGARGTEAFF
j_gene: TRBJ1-2; v_gene: TRBV7-2; CDR3aa: CASSLLVSGGYTF
j_gene: TRBJ2-3; v_gene: TRBV6-1; CDR3aa: CASSASSGTDTQYF
j_gene: TRBJ2-1; v_gene: TRBV2; CDR3aa: CASSDSGASSYNEQFF
j_gene: TRBJ2-2; v_gene: TRBV4-1; CDR3aa: CASSQRGLAGGITGELFF